This TCR beta chain was documented in a study of blood T cell repertoires in COVID-19. The authors' processing: Using reference gene primer amplification, nucleated cell counts were estimated. Data came from immunoSEQ multiplex PCR; TCRdb stores just in-frame clones and leaves some out. D and trimming come from the DNA, and the V and J calls and clone size come from that table. Of around 200,000 clones listed, 86% are singletons. Germline-derived CDR1 and CDR2 are MGHRA and YSYEKL. The CDR3 length is 16 residues. V lost 0 bases and J lost 2, with 11 bases in between. This chain uses TRBV4-1 with TRBJ2-1, with TRBD1 as a possible D gene (5 bases). This receptor was identified in a man older than 75 with acute or convalescent COVID-19. The sample consisted of peripheral blood. The CDR3 nucleotides read TGCGCCAGCAGCCAAGATGGGGCGTACACCTACAATGAGCAGTTCTTC. It encodes CASSQDGAYTYNEQFF.